This TCR beta chain was sequenced for a study of blood T cells in healthy people across ages. Study-wide results and caveats: Greater diversity and more naive CD4+ cells were seen in long-lived donors than in aged donors.

This CDR3 spans 13 amino acids. Trimming shortened V by 6 bases and J by 6 bases, and 18 bases separated the two germline ends. Germline CDR1 DFQATT, CDR2 SNEGSKA (reference sequence). Primers used in a second PCR of roughly 6 to 11 cycles were a sample-barcoded 5' primer and a J-beta primer mix. TCRdb fed the 5' RACE reads into MiXCR, producing one record per CDR3 protein. The sample has almost 550,000 distinct CDR3 sequences; nearly 25% are singletons. Comment on this clonotype: Its target is unknown.

Every sample had a minimum of 6.5 million PBMCs isolated. This sample also appeared in a second study, on T cells of mothers and their children. That study adds: The second PCR used the M1S primer, and this primer added sample barcodes and 2-4 random nucleotides.

This clonotype was sampled from a boy aged 5-17 years in good health. The chain joins TRBV20-1 to TRBJ2-7, with a weak D call TRBD1 (6 bases). Sequencing input: blood. CDR3 in DNA: TGCAGTGCCCCCAGGGACACCAAGGGCGAGCAGTACTTC. It is translated as CSAPRDTKGEQYF.